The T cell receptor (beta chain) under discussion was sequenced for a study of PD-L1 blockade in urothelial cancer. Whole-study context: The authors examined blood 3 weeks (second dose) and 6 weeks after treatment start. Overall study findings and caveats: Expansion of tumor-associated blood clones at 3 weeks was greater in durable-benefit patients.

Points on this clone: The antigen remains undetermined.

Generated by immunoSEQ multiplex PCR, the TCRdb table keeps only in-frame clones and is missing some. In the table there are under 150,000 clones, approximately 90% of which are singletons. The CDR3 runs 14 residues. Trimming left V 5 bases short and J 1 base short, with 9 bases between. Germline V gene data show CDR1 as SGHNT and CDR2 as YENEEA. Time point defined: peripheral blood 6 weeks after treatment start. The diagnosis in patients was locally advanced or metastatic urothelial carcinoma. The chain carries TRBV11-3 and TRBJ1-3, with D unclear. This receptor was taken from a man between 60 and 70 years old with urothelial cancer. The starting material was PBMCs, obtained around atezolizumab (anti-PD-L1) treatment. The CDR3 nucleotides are TGTGCCAGCAGCACGCGGTTTTCTGGAAACACCATATATTTT. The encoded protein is CASSTRFSGNTIYF.